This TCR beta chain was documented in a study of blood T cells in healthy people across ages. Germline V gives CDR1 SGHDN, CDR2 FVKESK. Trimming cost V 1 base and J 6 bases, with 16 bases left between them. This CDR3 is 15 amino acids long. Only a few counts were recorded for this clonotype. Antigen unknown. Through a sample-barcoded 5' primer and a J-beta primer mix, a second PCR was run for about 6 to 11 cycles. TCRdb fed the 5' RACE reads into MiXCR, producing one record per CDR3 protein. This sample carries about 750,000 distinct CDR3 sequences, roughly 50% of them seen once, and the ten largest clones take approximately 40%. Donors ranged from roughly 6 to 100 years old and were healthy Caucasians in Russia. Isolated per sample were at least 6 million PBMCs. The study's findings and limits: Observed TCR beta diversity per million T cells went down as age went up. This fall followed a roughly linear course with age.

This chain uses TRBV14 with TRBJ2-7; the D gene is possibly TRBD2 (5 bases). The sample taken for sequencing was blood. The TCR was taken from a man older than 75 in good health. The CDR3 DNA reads TGTGCCAGCAGCCAAGTGGGGTCGGGAATCAGCGAGCAGTACTTC. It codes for CASSQVGSGISEQYF.